The 25 T cell receptor beta chains listed next were all sequenced from one sample in a study of cytomegalovirus exposure and HLA in healthy donors. A multiplex PCR was run with 60 Vbeta primers and 13 Jbeta primers. Assay: immunoSEQ multiplex PCR; the TCRdb copy retains only in-frame clones and omits some. Here the sample spans 190,000 or so clones, around 86% being singletons. The sample consisted of PBMCs. The receptor set was obtained from a woman aged 45-65 years in good health and CMV-seropositive.

This sequence joins TRBV11-3 and TRBJ2-3; TRBD2 aligns across 13 bases. In germline, CDR1 is SGHNT, CDR2 YENEEA. V shed 5 bases, J shed 4 bases, and the junction held 6 bases outside the gene matches. The CDR3 spans 16 residues. Here the CDR3 reads CASSRGTSGTSDTQYF. The CDR3 DNA is TGTGCCAGCAGCCGAGGGACTAGCGGGACTTCAGATACGCAGTATTTT.

In regard to this clone: An end of the junction does not agree with germline; a read error may underlie this. V and J are TRBV4-1 and TRBJ2-1, with 7 bases that match TRBD2. The CDR3 extends over 14 amino acids. Per germline, CDR1 MGHRA and CDR2 YSYEKL. CDR3 coding DNA: TGCGCCAGCAGCCAAGTGGCGCGCGGGGGTCTTGTGCTCTTC. Translating it yields CASSQVARGGLVLF.

The rearrangement links TRBV6-5 to TRBJ2-1; maybe TRBD2 (5 bases). With 2 bases removed from V and 2 bases from J, the gap between germline ends came to 10 bases. The V gene's germline CDR1 is MNHEY and CDR2 SVGAGI. The CDR3 has 15 amino acids. The CDR3 DNA sequence: TGTGCCAGCAGTTACGGCGGAGGACCCTACAATGAGCAGTTCTTC. Encoded protein: CASSYGGGPYNEQFF.

The chain joins TRBV28 to TRBJ2-1; 7 bases are shared with TRBD2. The CDR3 sequence is 13 residues long. V was pared by 6 bases and J by 7 bases, with 6 bases of the junction left unmatched. CDR1 is MDHEN and CDR2 is SYDVKM in the germline V gene. CDR3 protein: CASRPGGQNEQFF. The CDR3 nucleotides are TGTGCCAGCAGGCCGGGAGGTCAGAATGAGCAGTTCTTC.

The chain uses TRBV28 and TRBJ2-7; 10 bases map to TRBD1. Germline values: CDR1 MDHEN, CDR2 SYDVKM. V lost 6 bases, J lost 6 bases, and 5 bases stayed unmatched. This CDR3 comprises 13 residues. In nucleotides, the CDR3 is TGTGCCAGCAGCCCGGACAGGGGGGGCGAGCAGTACTTC. It encodes CASSPDRGGEQYF.

The genes are TRBV4-2 and TRBJ2-7; tentative D call: TRBD2 (6 bases). Looked up from germline, CDR1 is LGHNA and CDR2 is YNFKEQ. V was clipped by 1 base and J by 1 base, with 8 bases between them. The CDR3 runs 14 residues. This chain's CDR3 is CASSQVEGSYEQYF. CDR3 bases: TGTGCCAGCAGCCAAGTGGAGGGATCCTACGAGCAGTACTTC.

The gene calls are TRBV18 and TRBJ2-7; 7 bases map to TRBD1. Germline V lookup: CDR1 KGHSH, CDR2 LQKENI. The length of the CDR3 is 16 residues. Germline trimming cut 4 bases from V and 1 base from J; bases unmatched to any gene: 10. CDR3 protein: CASSRGQGQISYEQYF. CDR3 nucleotide sequence: TGTGCCAGCTCACGGGGCCAGGGACAGATTTCCTACGAGCAGTACTTC. Supplemented by reference TRBV18 and TRBJ2-7, the full variable domain reads NAGVMQNPRHLVRRRGQEARLRCSPMKGHSHVYWYRQLPEEGLKFMVYLQKENIIDESGMPKERFSAEFPKEGPSILRIQQVVRGDSAAYFCASSRGQGQISYEQYFGPGTRLTVT.

The chain employs TRBV7-8 and TRBJ2-3; D not certain. Germline CDR1 and CDR2: SGHVS and FQNEAQ. V lost 5 bases and J lost 5, with 14 bases in between. The CDR3 is 14 amino acids. The CDR3 loop reads CASSPLIIGDTQYF. The CDR3 DNA reads TGTGCCAGCAGCCCCCTCATCATCGGAGATACGCAGTATTTT.

This sequence joins TRBV10-3 and TRBJ1-6; D may be TRBD1 (5 bases). The germline V gene encodes CDR1 ENHRY and CDR2 SYGVKD. V dropped 2 bases and J dropped 9 bases, with 8 bases sitting between them. This CDR3 has 13 residues. The CDR3 region is CAISEQGSSPLHF. CDR3 DNA sequence: TGTGCCATCAGTGAGCAGGGCTCTTCACCCCTCCACTTT.

The genes are TRBV6-1 and TRBJ2-3, with D tentatively TRBD1 (7 bases). Germline CDR1 is MNHNS and CDR2 is SASEGT. With 4 bases removed from V and 3 bases from J, the gap between germline ends came to 14 bases. The length of the CDR3 is 15 residues. CDR3 sequence reads: CASSGRRGHTDTQYF. CDR3 nucleotides: TGTGCCAGCAGTGGGCGGAGGGGGCATACAGATACGCAGTATTTT.

The chain is built from TRBV23-1 and TRBJ2-7; D possibly corresponds to TRBD1 (6 bases). TRBV23-1 is designated an ORF whose function remains uncertain. The CDR3 spans 11 residues. The V and J ends lost 6 bases and 11 bases respectively, with 14 bases between them. The CDR3 coding sequence is TGCGCCAGCAGCCAGATGGACAGCGAGTACTTC. This translates into CASSQMDSEYF.

This chain links TRBV7-2 with TRBJ2-7, with 15 bases identical to TRBD2. The germline CDR1 and CDR2 sequences are SGHTA and FQGNSA. J was trimmed by 7 bases and V by 5 bases; bases with no gene match: 9. The CDR3 has 16 residues. DNA for the CDR3: TGTGCCAGCAGCAAGGGACTAGCGGGGGGCATCGGAGAGCAGTACTTC. It specifies CASSKGLAGGIGEQYF. Supplemented by reference TRBV7-2 and TRBJ2-7, the full variable domain reads GAGVSQSPSNKVTEKGKDVELRCDPISGHTALYWYRQSLGQGLEFLIYFQGNSAPDKSGLPSDRFSAERTGGSVSTLTIQRTQQEDSAVYLCASSKGLAGGIGEQYFGPGTRLTVT.

On this clone itself: In the same sample, other DNA sequences code for this CDR3. V and J are TRBV27 and TRBJ2-5; 14 nucleotides align to TRBD2. Looked up from germline, CDR1 is MNHEY and CDR2 is SMNVEV (reference sequence). Trimming took 6 bases from V and 5 from J; bases not matched to a gene: 11. This CDR3 is 17 amino acids long. CDR3: CASRGGIGLAGGETQYF. CDR3 DNA: TGTGCCAGCAGAGGGGGTATCGGACTAGCGGGGGGTGAGACCCAGTACTTC.

The chain has TRBV19 and TRBJ2-1, with TRBD1 matching over 7 bases. This CDR3 has 17 residues. V gave up 1 base and J gave up 3 bases; unmatched junction bases: 9. Germline-derived CDR1 and CDR2 are LNHDA and SQIVND (reference sequence). In nucleotides, the CDR3 is TGTGCCAGTAGTATAGTTGGGAACAGGGGCGGCTACAATGAGCAGTTCTTC. Translated, it gives CASSIVGNRGGYNEQFF.

The genes are TRBV13 and TRBJ2-1; TRBD2 matches 8 bases. The CDR3 spans 14 residues. V shed 6 bases and J 13 bases; nucleotides not matched to a gene: 14. The germline V gene encodes CDR1 PRHDT and CDR2 FYEKMQ (reference sequence). The CDR3 sequence is CASRRAGGSDFQFF. DNA of the CDR3: TGTGCCAGCAGGCGCGCGGGAGGTTCTGATTTTCAGTTCTTC.

CDR3 sequence: CASGMAGGTTDTQYF. The CDR3 DNA reads TGTGCCAGCGGAATGGCGGGAGGTACCACAGATACGCAGTATTTT. The rearrangement joins TRBV9 to TRBJ2-3; 8 positions match TRBD2. Germline V gene sequence: CDR1 SGDLS, CDR2 YYNGEE. This CDR3 has 15 amino acids. The trim removed 7 bases at V and 2 bases at J, leaving 9 bases unmatched.

Note on this clone: A read error may produce the germline difference seen at one junction end. The chain joins TRBV5-6 to TRBJ2-4; weak D call: TRBD1 (6 bases). Germline assignment: CDR1 SGHDT and CDR2 YYEEEE. This CDR3 is 16 amino acids long. The CDR3 region is CASSLDLGGRGNSQYF. The CDR3 bases are TGTGCCAGCAGCTTGGATCTTGGGGGCCGGGGAAACAGTCAGTACTTC.

V usage is TRBV19 and J usage is TRBJ1-2; TRBD1 might be the D (6 bases). The V gene lost 8 bases and the J gene lost 2 bases, with 15 bases spanning the gap. The CDR3 has 14 amino acids. Germline V gene data show CDR1 as LNHDA and CDR2 as SQIVND (reference sequence). CDR3 sequence: CASGQRNNNYGYTF. The CDR3 coding sequence is TGTGCCAGTGGACAGCGCAACAACAACTATGGCTACACCTTC.

Concerning this clone: Different DNA sequences within this sample yield the same CDR3. V gene TRBV5-1 combines with J gene TRBJ2-5; possible D gene TRBD1, 6 bases. Deletions cut 2 bases from V and 5 bases from J, with 10 bases between. This CDR3 is 13 amino acids long. CDR1 and CDR2 from the germline V gene are SGHRS and YFSETQ. CDR3 region: CASSLQGPETQYF. In DNA, the CDR3 is TGCGCCAGCAGCTTACAGGGACCGGAGACCCAGTACTTC.

The gene calls are TRBV11-3 and TRBJ2-1; TRBD2 matches at 9 bases. The ends lost 4 bases at V and 10 bases at J; junction bases unmatched: 8. This CDR3 has 14 amino acids. Per the germline V gene, CDR1 is SGHNT and CDR2 is YENEEA. CDR3: CASSWRGGAEEQFF. The DNA for the CDR3 is TGTGCCAGCAGCTGGCGCGGGGGGGCCGAGGAGCAGTTCTTC.

The CDR3 here is CASSTSGLVLETQYF. CDR3 nucleotides: TGCGCCAGCAGCACATCGGGACTAGTCTTGGAGACCCAGTACTTC. V usage is TRBV5-1 and J usage is TRBJ2-5; 8 bases line up with TRBD2. The CDR3 runs 15 residues. Germline trimming cut 4 bases from V and 5 bases from J; bases unmatched to any gene: 10. Germline CDR1 and CDR2: SGHRS and YFSETQ.

V usage is TRBV19 and J usage is TRBJ1-1; 9 bases are shared with TRBD1. The CDR3 sequence is 13 residues long. Germline V gene data show CDR1 as LNHDA and CDR2 as SQIVND (reference sequence). V dropped 5 bases and J dropped 5; count of bases not matched to a gene: 3. The DNA for the CDR3 is TGTGCCAGTAGTGTGACAGGGGGGACTGAAGCTTTCTTT. It translates to CASSVTGGTEAFF.

This clone was detected only once. The sample contains more than one DNA sequence encoding this CDR3. The rearrangement uses TRBV7-2 and TRBJ2-1; 10 bases map to TRBD1. This CDR3 has 15 amino acids. V trimming: 5 bases; J trimming: 3 bases; junction bases outside the gene matches: 4. Germline V lookup: CDR1 SGHTA, CDR2 FQGNSA. CDR3 sequence reads: CASSLGQGSYNEQFF. The DNA of the CDR3 is TGTGCCAGCAGCCTGGGACAGGGGAGCTACAATGAGCAGTTCTTC.

This clone has just a few counts. The J gene is TRBJ1-3, the V gene TRBV25-1; no reliable D call. The V and J ends lost 4 bases and 0 bases respectively, with 13 bases between them. Germline V gene sequence: CDR1 MGHDK, CDR2 SYGVNS. This CDR3 contains 16 residues. In DNA, the CDR3 is TGTGCCAGCAGTGGAGAGCTCCTCAACTCTGGAAACACCATATATTTT. Translation: CASSGELLNSGNTIYF.

The J gene is TRBJ1-2, the V gene TRBV9, with TRBD1 identical over 8 bases. V trimming: 0 bases; J trimming: 7 bases; junction bases outside the gene matches: 11. CDR3 size: 16 residues. CDR1 is SGDLS, CDR2 YYNGEE, per germline. The CDR3 bases are TGTGCCAGCAGCGTAGCCCGACACGGACAGGGCCGTGGCTACACCTTC. Amino acid sequence: CASSVARHGQGRGYTF.